This record concerns one T cell receptor (beta chain) sequence. Its cognate antigen is unknown. This PCR relied on a set of 60 Vbeta primers and 13 Jbeta primers. Using immunoSEQ multiplex PCR, the repertoire was profiled, and TCRdb retains in-frame clones only, with some absent. The sample contains 180,000 or so clones, roughly 83% of which appear only once. The data originate from a study of cytomegalovirus exposure and HLA in healthy donors. Across the study: Early released data comprised 75 million to 100 million unique TCRs from HLA-typed donors. Study observations and caveats: Clonal expansion was found to be greater in HLA-associated TCR beta chains than in equally common others in a later analysis.

Germline V gene lookup returns CDR1 SGHAT and CDR2 FQNNGV. Trimming at V came to 4 bases and at J to 3 bases, leaving 2 bases not matched to a gene. The CDR3 totals 14 residues. The sequenced sample was PBMCs. V and J are TRBV11-2 and TRBJ2-2; 7 bases agree with TRBD1. This TCR was sampled from a woman in her 50s in good health and CMV-seronegative. The CDR3: CASSSGQHTGELFF. The DNA of the CDR3 is TGTGCCAGCAGCTCGGGACAGCACACCGGGGAGCTGTTTTTT.